Below, 21 T cell receptor beta chains from the same sample are listed, as sequenced in a study of molecular identifiers for immune sequencing clone quantification. TCRdb re-called the PCR reads through MiXCR, storing one row per CDR3 protein. The sample contains roughly 300,000 distinct CDR3 sequences, about 23% of which appear only once. The sequenced material came from naive CD8+ T cells from blood, with Jurkat cell RNA spiked in. Noted subset: FACS-sorted CD8+CD4-CCR7+CD45RA+ naive T cells. These receptors were obtained from a human donor in good health. Some libraries in this study had Jurkat cell RNA spiked in.

This rearrangement joins TRBV6-2 or TRBV6-3 to TRBJ1-1; D is uncertain. This CDR3 has 14 residues. The germline CDR1 and CDR2 sequences are MNHEY and SVGEGT. The V gene lost 7 bases and the J gene lost 4 bases, with 16 bases spanning the gap. Here the CDR3 reads CASTVPFRGTEAFF. In DNA form, the CDR3 reads TGTGCCAGCACCGTCCCATTCCGGGGCACTGAAGCTTTCTTT.

This clonotype appeared a few times. The chain links TRBV27 to TRBJ1-5; TRBD1 agrees at 8 bases. The CDR3 extends over 16 amino acids. The J segment lost 6 bases and the V segment lost 4 bases, leaving 11 bases of the junction unmatched. Germline loops: CDR1 MNHEY, CDR2 SMNVEV (reference sequence). Here the CDR3 reads CASSSGGVVGSQPQHF. In DNA form, the CDR3 reads TGTGCCAGCAGTTCAGGGGGCGTTGTGGGTAGTCAGCCCCAGCATTTT.

This clonotype was seen repeatedly, ten times or more. V gene TRBV28 combines with J gene TRBJ2-4; maybe TRBD2 (5 bases). This CDR3 region has 15 residues. Germline V gives CDR1 MDHEN, CDR2 SYDVKM. Trimming stripped 1 base from V and 8 bases from J, with 15 bases between. The CDR3 reads CASSLFDLGRDIQYF. The CDR3 coding sequence is TGTGCCAGCAGTTTATTCGACTTGGGGAGAGACATTCAGTACTTC.

The chain links TRBV3-1 to TRBJ1-1; possible D gene TRBD1, 5 bases. The CDR3 loop spans 15 amino acids. Trimming pared 4 bases from V and 1 base from J, leaving 13 bases between. CDR1 is LGHDT, CDR2 YNNKEL, per germline (reference sequence). The CDR3, as DNA: TGTGCCAGCAGCCCGATCGACAGCACGAACACTGAAGCTTTCTTT. This gives the protein CASSPIDSTNTEAFF. Full variable domain (outside the CDR3, taken from reference TRBV3-1 and TRBJ1-1): DTAVSQTPKYLVTQMGNDKSIKCEQNLGHDTMYWYKQDSKKFLKIMFSYNNKELIINETVPNRFSPKSPDKAHLNLHINSLELGDSAVYFCASSPIDSTNTEAFFGQGTRLTVV.

This clonotype was found many times. The rearrangement links TRBV4-1 to TRBJ2-3, with no clear D. Trimming removed 2 bases from V and 0 bases from J, with 9 bases in between. The germline gives CDR1 MGHRA, CDR2 YSYEKL. This CDR3 is 15 amino acids long. CDR3 in amino acids: CASSQQPGSTDTQYF. The CDR3, as DNA: TGCGCCAGCAGCCAACAACCAGGTAGCACAGATACGCAGTATTTT.

This clonotype showed up many times. The chain is built from TRBV7-2 and TRBJ2-5; maybe TRBD2 (6 bases). CDR1 is SGHTA and CDR2 is FQGNSA in the germline V gene. CDR3 length: 14 residues. Deletions cut 5 bases from V and 2 bases from J, with 12 bases between. The CDR3 is CASSAPGRQETQYF. The CDR3 region has the DNA TGTGCCAGCAGCGCACCCGGGAGACAAGAGACCCAGTACTTC.

This clonotype was counted at least ten times. The chain has TRBV12-3 or TRBV12-4 and TRBJ1-6, with 8 bases lining up with TRBD1. J was trimmed by 4 bases and V by 4 bases; bases with no gene match: 6. The CDR3 consists of 16 residues. CDR3 nucleotide sequence: TGTGCCAGCAGTTCAGGGGGCTTTGAATATAATTCACCCCTCCACTTT. It translates to CASSSGGFEYNSPLHF.

The rearrangement links TRBV6-1 to TRBJ1-5; D unresolved. V lost 0 bases and J lost 3, with 15 bases in between. The CDR3 is 17 amino acids. Germline V CDR1 and CDR2: MNHNS, SASEGT. DNA of the CDR3: TGTGCCAGCAGTGAAGCGAGGGCGGCACAGCTCAATCAGCCCCAGCATTTT. It encodes CASSEARAAQLNQPQHF.

This clonotype was seen more than once but under ten times. The CDR3: CASSYSSSWGYPTDTQYF. CDR3 DNA sequence: TGTGCCAGCAGTTACTCTTCATCGTGGGGATACCCCACAGATACGCAGTATTTT. This rearrangement joins TRBV6-6 to TRBJ2-3; D call uncertain. This CDR3 contains 18 residues. V dropped 0 bases and J dropped 2 bases, with 18 bases sitting between them. Looked up from germline, CDR1 is MNHNY and CDR2 is SVGAGI (reference sequence).

The chain carries TRBV12-3 or TRBV12-4 and TRBJ2-3, with 12 positions matching TRBD2. This CDR3 spans 15 amino acids. Germline trimming cut 7 bases from V and 7 bases from J; bases unmatched to any gene: 9. The CDR3 DNA reads TGTGCCAGCAAAAATCTAGCGGGGGGGCTTCATACGCAGTATTTT. The encoded protein is CASKNLAGGLHTQYF.

This clonotype was detected only a few times. The V call is TRBV6-2 or TRBV6-3, the J call TRBJ1-5, with D perhaps matching TRBD1 (5 bases). Germline V gene data show CDR1 as MNHEY and CDR2 as SVGEGT. The length of the CDR3 is 15 residues. V was trimmed by 0 bases and J by 2 bases, leaving 8 bases between them. CDR3 sequence: CASSYSGVGNQPQHF. As DNA, the CDR3 is TGTGCCAGCAGTTACTCGGGGGTGGGCAATCAGCCCCAGCATTTT.

Notes on this clonotype: One end of the junction does not line up with germline, which may come from a read error. This chain links TRBV6-2 or TRBV6-3 with TRBJ2-7; TRBD2 might be the D (6 bases). The CDR3 runs 16 residues. CDR1 and CDR2 (germline): MNHEY, SVGEGT. CDR3 nucleotide sequence: TGTGCCAGCAGTTACCAAGGGCTAGCGCCTACCTACGAGCAGCACTTC. Its translation: CASSYQGLAPTYEQHF.

The CDR3 region has the DNA TGCAGCGTTGAAAAGACAGGCGATTTTGAAGCTTTCTTT. This encodes CSVEKTGDFEAFF. The J gene is TRBJ1-1, the V gene TRBV29-1; weak D call: TRBD1 (6 bases). Germline CDR1 is SQVTM and CDR2 is ANQGSEA. Deletions cut 2 bases from V and 7 bases from J, with 14 bases between. This CDR3 comprises 13 residues.

The chain couples TRBV1 to TRBJ2-5; TRBD2, the table's D call, lacks a check against the DNA. TRBV1 is classified as a pseudogene. The CDR3 runs to 20 residues. This CDR3 reads CTSSQDHLPQCGRALETQYF. Here the CDR3 DNA reads TGCACCAGCAGCCAAGATCATCTCCCTCAGTGCGGGAGGGCCCTAGAGACCCAGTACTTC.

This chain connects TRBV10-3 to TRBJ2-7; tentative D call: TRBD2 (5 bases). CDR1 and CDR2 (germline): ENHRY, SYGVKD. The V and J ends lost 2 bases and 2 bases respectively, with 13 bases between them. This CDR3 has 15 amino acids. The CDR3 spells CAISEPKEAAYEQYF. The DNA of the CDR3 is TGTGCCATCAGTGAGCCCAAGGAGGCAGCCTACGAGCAGTACTTC.

Note on this clonotype: A single base separates this from a much larger clone, so it may be a read error. This chain joins TRBV13 and TRBJ2-3, with 7 positions matching TRBD2. Germline V gene lookup returns CDR1 PRHDT and CDR2 FYEKMQ (reference sequence). The CDR3 sequence is 15 residues long. The CDR3 nucleotides are TGTGCCAGCAGCTCTTCCGGGACTACCACAGATGCGCAGTATTTT. This encodes CASSSSGTTTDAQYF.

Notes on this clonotype: Just one base apart from a much larger clone, this may be a read error. V gene TRBV13 combines with J gene TRBJ2-7; the D gene could be TRBD1 or TRBD2 (5 bases each). Germline V gene lookup returns CDR1 PRHDT and CDR2 FYEKMQ (reference sequence). CDR3 length: 15 amino acids. CDR3 loop: CDSSLVRDGYYEQYF. The DNA for the CDR3 is TGTGACAGCAGCTTAGTTAGGGACGGATACTACGAGCAGTACTTC.

This clonotype was counted ten times or more. The rearrangement uses TRBV6-2 or TRBV6-3 and TRBJ2-7; D is tentatively TRBD1 or TRBD2 (5 bases each). This CDR3 has 15 amino acids. V lost 5 bases and J lost 5, with 19 bases in between. In germline, CDR1 is MNHEY, CDR2 SVGEGT. The CDR3 DNA sequence: TGTGCCAGCAGTGGACCGGGACGTCGGTCCCACGAGCAGTACTTC. Translation: CASSGPGRRSHEQYF.

This clonotype was counted many times. V usage is TRBV7-8 and J usage is TRBJ2-2; 8 bases map to TRBD1. The J segment lost 8 bases and the V segment lost 5 bases, leaving 13 bases of the junction unmatched. CDR3 size: 16 residues. CDR1 is SGHVS and CDR2 is FQNEAQ in the germline V gene. In DNA, the CDR3 is TGTGCCAGCAGCGATCAGGGGGCGCAGGTTCTAGGGGAGCTGTTTTTT. Translated, it gives CASSDQGAQVLGELFF.

This chain joins TRBV6-5 and TRBJ2-7; D not resolved. The CDR3 runs 13 residues. The germline V and J ends were trimmed by 1 base and 2 bases, with 6 bases remaining between them. CDR1 and CDR2 from the germline V gene are MNHEY and SVGAGI. In DNA form, the CDR3 reads TGTGCCAGCAGTTACTTGGCAGCCTACGAGCAGTACTTC. Encoded protein: CASSYLAAYEQYF.

The chain couples TRBV10-2 to TRBJ2-5; D is uncertain. CDR1 is WSHSY, CDR2 SAAADI, per germline. Between the trimmed V and J ends, which lost 7 bases and 3 bases, there was a span of 15 bases. The CDR3 is made up of 14 amino acids. CDR3 nucleotide sequence: TGCGCCAGCATCCGAGCAAGGACCGAAGAGACCCAGTACTTC. Amino acids: CASIRARTEETQYF.